This TCR beta chain appears in the sequencing data of a study of tumor-infiltrating lymphocytes in primary liver carcinoma. Findings and limits, study-wide: Tumor tissue displayed a significantly greater top-250-clone fraction than blood (p = 0.039). Compared with tumor region pairs, tumor-adjacent and tumor-blood pairs overlapped less.

Germline V lookup: CDR1 SEHNR, CDR2 FQNEAQ (reference sequence). The germline V and J ends were trimmed by 5 bases and 0 bases, with 9 bases remaining between them. The CDR3 contains 14 residues. Total RNA (roughly 0.45 ug) served as template for TCR beta cDNA synthesis primed by a constant-region primer. Three nested multiplex PCR rounds, a slightly modified ARM-PCR, produced the libraries for TCR beta. Use of TRBV1-TRBV30 forward primers with a C-beta reverse primer characterized the first two PCR rounds, which lasted 10 cycles each. One entry per CDR3 protein, called by TCRdb with MiXCR from the multiplex PCR reads. The sample lists 90,000 to 150,000 distinct CDR3 sequences; around 70% were seen once. The approximately 20-31 mg bulk tissue piece was not sorted before simultaneous RNA and DNA extraction. Surgical resection was used to treat these primary liver carcinoma patients. Infection with HBV was chronic in patients; they were treatment-naive.

This clonotype was observed at least ten times. The antigen is unknown. The V gene is TRBV7-9, the J gene TRBJ2-3; unclear D gene. The sequencing sample was made of tumor-adjacent normal liver tissue. The TCR was taken from a woman in her sixties with primary liver carcinoma and hepatitis B virus infection. CDR3 sequence: CASSQSGSTDTQYF. Here the CDR3 DNA reads TGTGCCAGCAGCCAAAGTGGTAGCACAGATACGCAGTATTTT.